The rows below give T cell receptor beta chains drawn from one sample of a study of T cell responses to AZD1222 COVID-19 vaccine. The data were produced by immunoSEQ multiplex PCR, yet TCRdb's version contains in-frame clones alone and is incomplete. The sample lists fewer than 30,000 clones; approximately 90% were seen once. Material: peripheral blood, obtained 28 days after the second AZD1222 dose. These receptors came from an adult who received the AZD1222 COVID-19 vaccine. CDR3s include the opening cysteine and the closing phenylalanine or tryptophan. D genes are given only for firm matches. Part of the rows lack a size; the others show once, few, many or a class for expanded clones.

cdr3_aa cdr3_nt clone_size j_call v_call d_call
CASSLGDRNTGELFF TGCGCCAGCAGCTTGGGGGACCGAAACACCGGGGAGCTGTTTTTT - TRBJ2-2 TRBV5-1 -
CAWSRAGTEAFF TGTGCCTGGAGTCGCGCGGGGACTGAAGCTTTCTTT - TRBJ1-1 TRBV30 -
CASSPRVSQETQYF TGTGCCAGCTCACCACGGGTCAGCCAAGAGACCCAGTACTTC - TRBJ2-5 TRBV18 -
CASSYSEVIDTQYF TGTGCCAGCAGTTACTCGGAGGTGATAGATACGCAGTATTTT - TRBJ2-3 TRBV6-5 -
CASSRDRRNEQYF TGTGCCAGCAGCCGGGACAGAAGAAACGAGCAGTACTTC - TRBJ2-7 TRBV12-3/TRBV12-4 TRBD1
CASSSLGEARYEQYF TGTGCCAGCAGTTCTTTAGGGGAAGCTCGTTACGAGCAGTACTTC - TRBJ2-7 TRBV28 -
CAWSIRGRILGQPQHF TGTGCCTGGAGTATCAGGGGGCGAATCTTGGGTCAGCCCCAGCATTTT - TRBJ1-5 TRBV30 TRBD1
CASSRQGNTGELFF TGTGCCAGCAGTCGACAGGGGAACACCGGGGAGCTGTTTTTT - TRBJ2-2 TRBV14 TRBD1
CASSLTGTGYATDTQYF TGTGCCAGCAGCCTAACTGGGACAGGGTATGCGACAGATACGCAGTATTTT - TRBJ2-3 TRBV27 TRBD1
CASSWGQVDTGELFF TGTGCCAGCAGCTGGGGACAGGTTGACACCGGGGAGCTGTTTTTT few TRBJ2-2 TRBV5-5 TRBD1
CASSLRNTEAFF TGTGCCAGCAGTTTAAGGAACACTGAAGCTTTCTTT - TRBJ1-1 TRBV12-3/TRBV12-4 -
CASRHPGKLAYEQYF TGTGCCAGCAGACACCCCGGGAAGCTCGCCTACGAGCAGTACTTC - TRBJ2-7 TRBV21-1 -
CASSDPGGLSSYEQYF TGTGCCAGCAGTGATCCCGGGGGCCTTAGCTCCTACGAGCAGTACTTC - TRBJ2-7 TRBV6-1 -
CATSRDRTAEKLFF TGTGCCACCAGCAGAGATCGAACAGCCGAAAAACTGTTTTTT - TRBJ1-4 TRBV15 -
CASSVESRGMSPLHF TGTGCCAGCAGCGTAGAAAGTAGGGGCATGTCGCCCCTCCACTTT - TRBJ1-6 TRBV9 -
CASRRQGRGGYTF TGTGCCAGCAGACGGCAGGGTAGAGGTGGCTACACCTTC - TRBJ1-2 TRBV12-3/TRBV12-4 -
CASSLRQGEYTQYF TGTGCCAGCAGCTTAAGACAGGGGGAATATACGCAGTATTTT - TRBJ2-3 TRBV11-2 TRBD1
CASSDRGPGNTIYF TGTGCCAGCAGTGACCGAGGACCTGGAAACACCATATATTTT once TRBJ1-3 TRBV6-4 -
CASKSSSTDTQYF TGCGCCAGCAAAAGTTCTAGCACAGATACGCAGTATTTT - TRBJ2-3 TRBV5-1 -
CASSEGGNYGYTF TGCGCCAGCAGCGAGGGGGGTAACTATGGCTACACCTTC - TRBJ1-2 TRBV5-1 -
CASSSGTVYQETQYF TGTGCCAGCAGCTCGGGGACAGTGTACCAAGAGACCCAGTACTTC - TRBJ2-5 TRBV11-2 TRBD1
CASSLSAGGQPQHF TGCGCCAGCAGCTTGTCTGCGGGTGGTCAGCCCCAGCATTTT - TRBJ1-5 TRBV5-1 -
CASSYSGTLSSYEQYF TGTGCCAGCAGTTACTCCGGGACACTAAGCTCCTACGAGCAGTACTTC - TRBJ2-7 TRBV6-5 -
CASSLRGSNEKLFF TGTGCCAGCAGCTTAAGAGGGTCTAATGAAAAACTGTTTTTT - TRBJ1-4 TRBV7-3 -
CAISTAGTGANYGYTF TGTGCCATCTCTACAGCCGGGACAGGAGCTAACTATGGCTACACCTTC - TRBJ1-2 TRBV10-3 TRBD1
CASSEDWGGDQPQHF TGTGCCAGCAGTGAAGATTGGGGAGGGGATCAGCCCCAGCATTTT - TRBJ1-5 TRBV2 -
CASSLSRNTEAFF TGTGCCAGCAGTTTATCCCGGAACACTGAAGCTTTCTTT - TRBJ1-1 TRBV27 -
CASSRSHSTDTQYF TGTGCCAGCAGCCGCTCCCATAGCACAGATACGCAGTATTTT few TRBJ2-3 TRBV3-1/TRBV3-2 -
CASKLIPNTGELFF TGTGCCAGCAAGTTAATCCCGAACACCGGGGAGCTGTTTTTT once TRBJ2-2 TRBV7-3 -
CASSPQGASGELFF TGTGCCAGCTCACCACAGGGTGCTTCCGGGGAGCTGTTTTTT - TRBJ2-2 TRBV18 -
CASSPGLAGEIGGYEQYF TGCGCCAGCAGCCCGGGACTAGCGGGAGAAATTGGGGGGTACGAGCAGTACTTC once TRBJ2-7 TRBV5-1 TRBD2
CAISEIGGNEQFF TGTGCCATCAGTGAGATTGGGGGCAATGAGCAGTTCTTC - TRBJ2-1 TRBV10-3 -
CASRLGNTGELFF TGTGCCAGTAGGCTTGGGAACACCGGGGAGCTGTTTTTT - TRBJ2-2 TRBV19 -
CASSTTGTGGWYEQYF TGTGCCAGTAGCACCACCGGGACAGGGGGCTGGTACGAGCAGTACTTC - TRBJ2-7 TRBV19 TRBD1
CASSQDRAPPNEKLFF TGTGCCAGCAGCCAAGATCGGGCGCCCCCAAATGAAAAACTGTTTTTT - TRBJ1-4 TRBV4-2 -